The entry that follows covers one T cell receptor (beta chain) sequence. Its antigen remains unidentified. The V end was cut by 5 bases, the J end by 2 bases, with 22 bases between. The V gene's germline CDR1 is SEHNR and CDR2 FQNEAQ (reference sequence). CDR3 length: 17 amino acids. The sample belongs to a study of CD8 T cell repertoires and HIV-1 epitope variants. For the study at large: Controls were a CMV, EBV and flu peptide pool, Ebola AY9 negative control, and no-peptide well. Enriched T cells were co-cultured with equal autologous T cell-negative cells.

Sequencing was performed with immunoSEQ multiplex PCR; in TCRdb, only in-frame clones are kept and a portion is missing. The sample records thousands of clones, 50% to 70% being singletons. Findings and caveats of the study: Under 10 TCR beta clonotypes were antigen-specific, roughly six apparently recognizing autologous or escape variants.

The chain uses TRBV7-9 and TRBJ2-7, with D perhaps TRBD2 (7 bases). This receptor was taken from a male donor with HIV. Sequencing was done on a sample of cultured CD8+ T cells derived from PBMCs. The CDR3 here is CASSPRGAGEEAYEQYF. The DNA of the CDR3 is TGTGCCAGCAGCCCAAGGGGGGCGGGAGAGGAAGCCTACGAGCAGTACTTC.